This T cell receptor (beta chain) was identified during a study of blood T cell repertoires in COVID-19. Here immunoSEQ multiplex PCR was the method, and the copy in TCRdb shows in-frame clones only, minus some. This repertoire shows roughly 140,000 clones, 70% to 90% found once; its top ten account for around 8%. Specimen: peripheral blood. The receptor was isolated from a woman aged 55 to 70 with COVID-19, enrolled during active disease.

The CDR3 DNA reads as TGTGCCAGCATCGTAGGGACAGAGGTCGGCTACACCTTC. Amino acids: CASIVGTEVGYTF. V usage is TRBV13 and J usage is TRBJ1-2; 7 nucleotides line up with TRBD1. V dropped 7 bases and J dropped 8; count of bases not matched to a gene: 10. Germline assignment: CDR1 PRHDT and CDR2 FYEKMQ (reference sequence). CDR3 length equals 13 residues. Based on the CDR3 plus reference TRBV13 and TRBJ1-2, the full variable domain is AAGVIQSPRHLIKEKRETATLKCYPIPRHDTVYWYQQGPGQDPQFLISFYEKMQSDKGSIPDRFSAQQFSDYHSELNMSSLELGDSALYFCASIVGTEVGYTFGSGTRLTVV.